The rows below give T cell receptor beta chains drawn from one sample of a study of blood T cell repertoires in COVID-19. Assay used: immunoSEQ multiplex PCR; TCRdb lists only in-frame clones, some missing. The sample shows 150,000 to 200,000 clones, around 93% of them seen only once. Sequencing was done on a sample of peripheral blood. The source is a man under 40 with COVID-19, enrolled during active disease. CDR3s include the opening cysteine and the closing phenylalanine or tryptophan. Each record gives: D gene, clone size, V gene, J gene, CDR3 DNA, CDR3 protein. D genes are given only for firm matches. Size is omitted from some rows. Given values are once, few, many or a class for expanded clones.

TRBD1	.	TRBV18	TRBJ1-5	TGTGCCAGCTCACCACTACAGGGGGCAAACCCTTATAGCAATCAGCCCCAGCATTTT	CASSPLQGANPYSNQPQHF
.	.	TRBV27	TRBJ1-6	TGTGCCAGCAGTCTTTACCCGGGGGACCTAAGCTCCTATAATTCACCCCTCCACTTT	CASSLYPGDLSSYNSPLHF
TRBD1	.	TRBV10-3	TRBJ1-5	TGTGCCATCAGTCCGACAGGGGCTCTTAGAATTCAGCCCCAGCATTTT	CAISPTGALRIQPQHF
TRBD1	.	TRBV27	TRBJ2-7	TGTGCCAGCAGTTTAGTGACAGGGGGAGGTTACGAGCAGTACTTC	CASSLVTGGGYEQYF
.	.	TRBV28	TRBJ1-2	TGTGCCAGCAGTTTAAGTTGGTTCGGTTCGGAGGGCCCTTTAGGCTACACCTTC	CASSLSWFGSEGPLGYTF
.	.	TRBV18	TRBJ1-3	TGTGCCAGCTCACCACCGTTTCTCTCTGGAAACACCATATATTTT	CASSPPFLSGNTIYF
TRBD1	.	TRBV10-3	TRBJ2-6	TGTGCCATCAGAGGACAGGACTCGAGCTCTGGGGCCAACGTCCTGACTTTC	CAIRGQDSSSGANVLTF
TRBD1	.	TRBV7-9	TRBJ1-2	TGTGCCAGCACTATTACTCCACTCCGGGACAGGGAACGAAGTGGCTACACCTTC	CASTITPLRDRERSGYTF
.	.	TRBV6-1	TRBJ1-1	TGTGCCAGCAGTGAAGTGATAACAGGGAACACTGAAGCTTTCTTT	CASSEVITGNTEAFF
.	.	TRBV6-5	TRBJ1-2	TGTGCCAGCAGTTACGGCGGGGACTATGGCTACACCTTC	CASSYGGDYGYTF
.	few	TRBV27	TRBJ2-7	TGTGCCAGCAGTTTTTCCTCTGGGCAGGGATACGAGCAGTACTTC	CASSFSSGQGYEQYF
TRBD1	.	TRBV3-1/TRBV3-2	TRBJ1-1	TGTGCCAGCAGCCCCGGGACAGGGATGAACACTGAAGCTTTCTTT	CASSPGTGMNTEAFF
.	once	TRBV5-1	TRBJ1-1	TGCGCCAGCAGCTTATTAGGGAGGCAGCTGAACACTGAAGCTTTCTTT	CASSLLGRQLNTEAFF
TRBD1	.	TRBV7-3	TRBJ1-6	TGTGCCAGCAGCCCGTTGGACAGGGGATATAATTCACCCCTCCACTTT	CASSPLDRGYNSPLHF
.	.	TRBV27	TRBJ1-2	TGTGCCAGCAGGAAGACGGAGAACTATGGCTACACCTTC	CASRKTENYGYTF